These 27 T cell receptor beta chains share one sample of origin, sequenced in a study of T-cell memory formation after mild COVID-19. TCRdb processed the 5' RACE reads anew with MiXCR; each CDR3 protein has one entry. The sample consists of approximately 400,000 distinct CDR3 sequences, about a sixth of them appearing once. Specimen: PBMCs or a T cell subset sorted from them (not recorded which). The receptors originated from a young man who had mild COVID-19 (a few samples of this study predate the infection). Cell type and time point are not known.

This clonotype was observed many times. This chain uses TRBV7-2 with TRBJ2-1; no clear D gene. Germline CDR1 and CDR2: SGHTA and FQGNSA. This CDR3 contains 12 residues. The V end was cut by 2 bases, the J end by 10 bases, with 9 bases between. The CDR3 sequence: CASSLIVGEQFF. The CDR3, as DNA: TGTGCCAGCAGCTTAATAGTCGGGGAGCAGTTCTTC.

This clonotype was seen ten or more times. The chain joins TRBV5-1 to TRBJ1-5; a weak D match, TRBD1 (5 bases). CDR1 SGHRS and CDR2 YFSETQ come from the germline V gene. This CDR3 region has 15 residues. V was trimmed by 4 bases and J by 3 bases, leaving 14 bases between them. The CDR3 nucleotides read TGCGCCAGCAGCCGGGACGGGGGAACCAATCAGCCCCAGCATTTT. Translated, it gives CASSRDGGTNQPQHF. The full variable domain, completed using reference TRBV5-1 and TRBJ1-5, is KAGVTQTPRYLIKTRGQQVTLSCSPISGHRSVSWYQQTPGQGLQFLFEYFSETQRNKGNFPGRFSGRQFSNSRSEMNVSTLELGDSALYLCASSRDGGTNQPQHFGDGTRLSIL.

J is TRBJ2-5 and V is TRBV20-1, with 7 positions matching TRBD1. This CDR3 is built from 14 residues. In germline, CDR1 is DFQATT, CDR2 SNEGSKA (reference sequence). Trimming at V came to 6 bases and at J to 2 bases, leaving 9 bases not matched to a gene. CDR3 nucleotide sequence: TGCAGTGCCCGAATAAGACAGGGACAAGAGACCCAGTACTTC. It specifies CSARIRQGQETQYF.

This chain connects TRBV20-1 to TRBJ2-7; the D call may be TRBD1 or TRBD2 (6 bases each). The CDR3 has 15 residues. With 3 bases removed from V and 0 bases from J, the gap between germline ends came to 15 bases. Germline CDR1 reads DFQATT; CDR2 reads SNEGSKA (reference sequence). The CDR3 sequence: CSASRGPRSSYEQYF. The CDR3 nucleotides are TGCAGTGCTAGTCGGGGGCCTAGGAGCTCCTACGAGCAGTACTTC.

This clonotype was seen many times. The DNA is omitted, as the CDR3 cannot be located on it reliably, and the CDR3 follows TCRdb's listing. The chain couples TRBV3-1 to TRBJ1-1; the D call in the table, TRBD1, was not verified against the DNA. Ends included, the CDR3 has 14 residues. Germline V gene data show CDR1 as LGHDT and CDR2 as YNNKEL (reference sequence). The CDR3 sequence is CASSPLRAGGEAFF.

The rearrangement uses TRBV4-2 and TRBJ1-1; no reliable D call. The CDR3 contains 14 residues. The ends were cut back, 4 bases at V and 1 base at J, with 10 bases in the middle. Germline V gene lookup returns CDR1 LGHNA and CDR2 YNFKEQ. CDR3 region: CASSPGIGNTEAFF. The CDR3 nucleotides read TGTGCCAGCAGCCCGGGGATAGGGAACACTGAAGCTTTCTTT.

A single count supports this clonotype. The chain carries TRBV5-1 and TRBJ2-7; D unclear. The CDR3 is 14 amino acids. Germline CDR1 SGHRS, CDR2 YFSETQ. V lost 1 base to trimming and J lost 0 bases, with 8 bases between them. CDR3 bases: TGCGCCAGCAGCTTGACCCAGAGCTCCTACGAGCAGTACTTC. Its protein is CASSLTQSSYEQYF. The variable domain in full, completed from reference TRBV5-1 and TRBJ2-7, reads KAGVTQTPRYLIKTRGQQVTLSCSPISGHRSVSWYQQTPGQGLQFLFEYFSETQRNKGNFPGRFSGRQFSNSRSEMNVSTLELGDSALYLCASSLTQSSYEQYFGPGTRLTVT.

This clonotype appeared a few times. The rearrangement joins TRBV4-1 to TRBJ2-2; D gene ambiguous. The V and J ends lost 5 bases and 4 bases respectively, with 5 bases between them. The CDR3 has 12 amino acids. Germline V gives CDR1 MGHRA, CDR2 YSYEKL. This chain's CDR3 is CASSSATGELFF. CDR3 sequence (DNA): TGCGCCAGCAGCTCAGCCACCGGGGAGCTGTTTTTT.

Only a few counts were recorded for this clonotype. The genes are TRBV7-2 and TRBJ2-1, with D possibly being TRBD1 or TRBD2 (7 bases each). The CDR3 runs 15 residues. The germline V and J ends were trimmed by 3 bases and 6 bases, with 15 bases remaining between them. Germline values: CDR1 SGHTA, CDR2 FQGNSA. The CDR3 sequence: CASSLVRGRANEQFF. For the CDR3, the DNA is TGTGCCAGCAGCTTGGTCAGGGGGAGGGCCAATGAGCAGTTCTTC. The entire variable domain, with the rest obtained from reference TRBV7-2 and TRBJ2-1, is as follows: GAGVSQSPSNKVTEKGKDVELRCDPISGHTALYWYRQSLGQGLEFLIYFQGNSAPDKSGLPSDRFSAERTGGSVSTLTIQRTQQEDSAVYLCASSLVRGRANEQFFGPGTRLTVL.

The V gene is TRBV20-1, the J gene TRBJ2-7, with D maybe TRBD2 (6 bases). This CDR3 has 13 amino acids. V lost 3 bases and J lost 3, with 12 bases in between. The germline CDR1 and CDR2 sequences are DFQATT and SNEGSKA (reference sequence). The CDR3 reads CSASAGLDYEQYV. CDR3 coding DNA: TGCAGTGCTAGCGCGGGACTGGACTACGAGCAGTACGTC.

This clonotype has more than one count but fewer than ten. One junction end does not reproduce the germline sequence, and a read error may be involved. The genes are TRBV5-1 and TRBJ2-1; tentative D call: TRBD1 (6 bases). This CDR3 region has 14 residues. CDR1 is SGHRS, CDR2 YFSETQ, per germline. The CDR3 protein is CASSLTTGTTIPLF. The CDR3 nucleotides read TGCGCCAGCAGCCTGACCACAGGGACCACCATCCCCCTCTTC.

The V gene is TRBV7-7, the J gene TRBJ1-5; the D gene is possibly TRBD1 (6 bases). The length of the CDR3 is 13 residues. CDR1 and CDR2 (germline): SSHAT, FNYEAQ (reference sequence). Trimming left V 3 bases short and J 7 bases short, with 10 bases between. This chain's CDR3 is CASSFRGHQPQHF. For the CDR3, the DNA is TGTGCCAGCAGCTTTCGGGGGCACCAGCCCCAGCATTTT.

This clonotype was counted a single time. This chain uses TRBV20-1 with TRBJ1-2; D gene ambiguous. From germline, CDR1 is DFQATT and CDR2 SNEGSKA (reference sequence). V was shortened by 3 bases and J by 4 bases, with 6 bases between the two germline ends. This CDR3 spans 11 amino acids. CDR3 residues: CSASKGYGYTF. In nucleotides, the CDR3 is TGCAGTGCTAGCAAAGGCTATGGCTACACCTTC.

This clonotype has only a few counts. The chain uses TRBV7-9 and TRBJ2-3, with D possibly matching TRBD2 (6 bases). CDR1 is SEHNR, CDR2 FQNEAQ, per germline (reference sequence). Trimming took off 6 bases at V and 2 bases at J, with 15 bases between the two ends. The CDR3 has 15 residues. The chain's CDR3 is CASRRTGLYTDTQYF. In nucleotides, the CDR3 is TGTGCCAGCAGACGGACGGGACTGTACACAGATACGCAGTATTTT.

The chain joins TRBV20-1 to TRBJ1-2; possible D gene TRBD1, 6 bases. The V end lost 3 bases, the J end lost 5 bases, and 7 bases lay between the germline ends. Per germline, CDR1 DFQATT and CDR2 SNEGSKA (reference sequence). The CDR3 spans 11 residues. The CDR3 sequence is CSASGTYGYTF. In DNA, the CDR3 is TGCAGTGCTAGCGGGACATATGGCTACACCTTC.

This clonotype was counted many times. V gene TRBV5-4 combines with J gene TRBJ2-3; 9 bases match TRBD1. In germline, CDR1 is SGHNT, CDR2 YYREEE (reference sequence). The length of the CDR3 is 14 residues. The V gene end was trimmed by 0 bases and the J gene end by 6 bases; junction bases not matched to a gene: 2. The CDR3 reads CASSLGTGEDTQYF. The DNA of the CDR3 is TGTGCCAGCAGCTTGGGGACAGGGGAGGATACGCAGTATTTT.

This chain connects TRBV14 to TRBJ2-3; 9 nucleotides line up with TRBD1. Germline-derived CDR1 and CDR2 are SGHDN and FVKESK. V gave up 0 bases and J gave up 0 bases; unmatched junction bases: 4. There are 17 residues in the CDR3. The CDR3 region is CASSQDPGTGSTDTQYF. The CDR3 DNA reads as TGTGCCAGCAGCCAAGATCCGGGGACAGGGAGCACAGATACGCAGTATTTT. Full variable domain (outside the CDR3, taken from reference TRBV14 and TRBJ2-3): EAGVTQFPSHSVIEKGQTVTLRCDPISGHDNLYWYRRVMGKEIKFLLHFVKESKQDESGMPNNRFLAERTGGTYSTLKVQPAELEDSGVYFCASSQDPGTGSTDTQYFGPGTRLTVL.

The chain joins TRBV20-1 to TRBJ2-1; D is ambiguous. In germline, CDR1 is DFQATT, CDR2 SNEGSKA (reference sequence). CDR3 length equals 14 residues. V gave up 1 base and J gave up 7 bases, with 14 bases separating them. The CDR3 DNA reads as TGCAGTGCTAGAGTAGAAGGTAGGCGAAATGAGCAGTTCTTC. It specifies CSARVEGRRNEQFF.

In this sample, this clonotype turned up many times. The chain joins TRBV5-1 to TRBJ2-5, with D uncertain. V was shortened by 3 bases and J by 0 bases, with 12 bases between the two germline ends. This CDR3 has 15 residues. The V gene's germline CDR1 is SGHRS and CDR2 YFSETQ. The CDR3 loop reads CASSSGVGYQETQYF. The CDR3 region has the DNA TGCGCCAGCAGCTCTGGGGTGGGGTACCAAGAGACCCAGTACTTC. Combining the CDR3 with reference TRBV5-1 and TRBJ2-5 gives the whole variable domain KAGVTQTPRYLIKTRGQQVTLSCSPISGHRSVSWYQQTPGQGLQFLFEYFSETQRNKGNFPGRFSGRQFSNSRSEMNVSTLELGDSALYLCASSSGVGYQETQYFGPGTRLLVL.

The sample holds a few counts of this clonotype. The CDR3 coding sequence is TGCGCCAGTGGGACAGACAACACCGGGGAGCTGTTTTTT. This codes for CASGTDNTGELFF. The rearrangement joins TRBV10-2 to TRBJ2-2, with 7 bases that match TRBD1. This CDR3 region has 13 residues. Germline trimming cut 9 bases from V and 2 bases from J; bases unmatched to any gene: 3. Germline-derived CDR1 and CDR2 are WSHSY and SAAADI.

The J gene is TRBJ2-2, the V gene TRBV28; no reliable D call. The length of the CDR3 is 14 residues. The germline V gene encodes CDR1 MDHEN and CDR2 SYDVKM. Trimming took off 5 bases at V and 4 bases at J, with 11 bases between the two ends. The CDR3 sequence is CASSPSQFTGELFF. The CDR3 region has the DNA TGTGCCAGCAGTCCCTCGCAGTTCACCGGGGAGCTGTTTTTT.

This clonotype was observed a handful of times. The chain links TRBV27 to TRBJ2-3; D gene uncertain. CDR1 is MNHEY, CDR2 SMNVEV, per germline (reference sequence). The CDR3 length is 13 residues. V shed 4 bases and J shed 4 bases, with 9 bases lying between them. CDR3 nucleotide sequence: TGTGCCAGCAGTTGGAGCATTTCAGATACGCAGTATTTT. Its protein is CASSWSISDTQYF.

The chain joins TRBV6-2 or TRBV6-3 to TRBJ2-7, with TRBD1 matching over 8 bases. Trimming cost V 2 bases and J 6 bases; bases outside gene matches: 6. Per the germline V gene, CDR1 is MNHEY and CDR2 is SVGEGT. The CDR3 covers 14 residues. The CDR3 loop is CASSYLDRVSEQYV. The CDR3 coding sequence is TGTGCCAGCAGTTACCTGGACAGGGTATCCGAGCAGTACGTC.

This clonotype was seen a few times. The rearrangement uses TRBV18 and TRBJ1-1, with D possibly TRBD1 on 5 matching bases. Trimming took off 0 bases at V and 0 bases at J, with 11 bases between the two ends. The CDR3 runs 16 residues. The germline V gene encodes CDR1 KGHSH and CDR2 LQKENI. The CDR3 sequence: CASSPPISGLNTEAFF. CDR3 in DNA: TGTGCCAGCTCACCACCGATTTCGGGACTGAACACTGAAGCTTTCTTT.

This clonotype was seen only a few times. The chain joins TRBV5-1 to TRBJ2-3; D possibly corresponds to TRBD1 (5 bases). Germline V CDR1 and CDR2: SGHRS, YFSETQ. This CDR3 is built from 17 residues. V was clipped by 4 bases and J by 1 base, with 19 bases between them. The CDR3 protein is CASSPRGGAFGTDTQYF. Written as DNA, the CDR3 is TGCGCCAGCAGCCCTAGAGGTGGGGCATTCGGCACAGATACGCAGTATTTT.

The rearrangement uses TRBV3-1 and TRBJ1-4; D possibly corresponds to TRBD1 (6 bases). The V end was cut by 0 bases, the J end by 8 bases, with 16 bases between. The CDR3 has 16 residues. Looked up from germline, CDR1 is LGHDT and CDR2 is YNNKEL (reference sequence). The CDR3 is CASSQDQNRVNEKLFF. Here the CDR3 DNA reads TGTGCCAGCAGCCAAGATCAGAACAGGGTCAACGAAAAACTGTTTTTT.

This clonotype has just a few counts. CDR3 protein: CASSSRGGMQEQFF. The CDR3 coding sequence is TGCGCCAGCAGCTCGCGCGGGGGGATGCAGGAGCAGTTCTTC. V is TRBV5-1 and J is TRBJ2-1; TRBD2 agrees at 8 bases. Germline-derived CDR1 and CDR2 are SGHRS and YFSETQ. Losses at the gene ends were 3 bases for V and 10 bases for J; bases not matched to a gene: 9. The CDR3 runs 14 residues. Combining the CDR3 with reference TRBV5-1 and TRBJ2-1 gives the whole variable domain KAGVTQTPRYLIKTRGQQVTLSCSPISGHRSVSWYQQTPGQGLQFLFEYFSETQRNKGNFPGRFSGRQFSNSRSEMNVSTLELGDSALYLCASSSRGGMQEQFFGPGTRLTVL.